Described below is a single TCR beta chain sequence and its context. Antigen: not known. The protocol was immunoSEQ multiplex PCR, while the TCRdb copy is restricted to in-frame clones and leaves out a portion. Of some 40,000 clones in the sample, under 90% were seen once. V gave up 3 bases and J gave up 3 bases, with 12 bases separating them. CDR3 size: 14 residues. CDR1 is SNHLY and CDR2 is FYNNEI in the germline V gene. This sample was included in a study of somatic mutations in cytotoxic T cells in rheumatoid arthritis. Study-level background: Flow-sorting brought some V beta antibody-stained T-cell populations to nearly 100% purity, V beta1+ cells sequenced for TCRB among them.

Study observations and caveats: For CD8+ T-cell clonality, rheumatoid arthritis patients and age-matched healthy controls did not differ significantly. Only rheumatoid arthritis patients, not healthy controls, showed CD8+ clonality increasing with age. Some patients, about an eighth of the roughly 65, had a largest CD8+ clone that exceeded 20% of CD8+ cells.

This receptor was obtained from a man in his forties in good health. The sequenced material came from CD8+ T cells sorted from blood. V is TRBV2 and J is TRBJ2-7; tentative D call: TRBD2 (7 bases). The CDR3 DNA sequence: TGTGCCAGCAGTGAGTTAGGGGGGGGCTACGAGCAGTACTTC. This translates into CASSELGGGYEQYF.